The T cell receptor (beta chain) described here comes from a study of shared clonotypes between healthy human individuals. Every subset had its genomic DNA shared out evenly among several immunoSEQ plates. Measured with immunoSEQ multiplex PCR; TCRdb has only the in-frame clones, and not every one. The sample carries 2 million to 2.5 million clones, roughly 95% recorded once. Cells designated naive CD8 were CD45RO-negative and were positively selected for CCR7, with terminally differentiated effector memory CD45RA+ cells excluded. The CDR3 has 13 amino acids. CDR1 is MDHEN, CDR2 SYDVKM, per germline. Trimming shortened V by 3 bases and J by 3 bases, and 9 bases separated the two germline ends.

The genes are TRBV28 and TRBJ2-7, with D unresolved. This receptor was obtained from a man between 18 and 29 years old in good health. Material: naive CD8+ T cells sorted from blood. The CDR3 DNA follows: TGTGCCAGCAGTTTTCGGCAGGACTACGAGCAGTACTTC. Its protein product is CASSFRQDYEQYF.